This T cell receptor beta chain was documented in a study of cytomegalovirus exposure and HLA in healthy donors. General study points: Altogether, about 160 TCR beta chains were recorded as cytomegalovirus-associated. CMV antigen specificity of three CMV-associated chains was confirmed in vitro.

As concerns this clone: Antigen specificity is unknown.

Repertoires were generated with immunoSEQ multiplex PCR, while TCRdb's copy carries only in-frame clones and drops some. The sample lists over 200,000 clones; just over 85% were seen once. The specimen was PBMCs. The TCR was taken from a woman aged 18-29 years in good health and CMV-seronegative.

The CDR3 nucleotides are TGTGCCAGCAGCTTCGCCGGGGTGCAGGGAAACACCATATATTTT. The encoded protein is CASSFAGVQGNTIYF. This rearrangement joins TRBV5-6 to TRBJ1-3; no reliable D call. The length of the CDR3 is 15 residues. V was cut by 2 bases and J by 4 bases, with 13 bases left in between. Germline CDR1 and CDR2: SGHDT and YYEEEE.